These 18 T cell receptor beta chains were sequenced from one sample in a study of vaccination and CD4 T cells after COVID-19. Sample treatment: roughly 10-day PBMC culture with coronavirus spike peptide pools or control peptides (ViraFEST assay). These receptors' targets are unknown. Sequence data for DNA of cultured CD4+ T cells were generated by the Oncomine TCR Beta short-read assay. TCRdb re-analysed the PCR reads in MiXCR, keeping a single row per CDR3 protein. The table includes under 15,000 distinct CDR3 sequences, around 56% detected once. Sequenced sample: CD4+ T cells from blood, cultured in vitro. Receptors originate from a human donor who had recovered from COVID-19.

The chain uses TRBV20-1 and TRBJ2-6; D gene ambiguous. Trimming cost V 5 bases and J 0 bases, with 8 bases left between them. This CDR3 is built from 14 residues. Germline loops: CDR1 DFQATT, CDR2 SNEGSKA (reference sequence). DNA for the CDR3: TGCAGTGCTCCTAAAAGCTCTGGGGCCAACGTCCTGACTTTC. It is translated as CSAPKSSGANVLTF.

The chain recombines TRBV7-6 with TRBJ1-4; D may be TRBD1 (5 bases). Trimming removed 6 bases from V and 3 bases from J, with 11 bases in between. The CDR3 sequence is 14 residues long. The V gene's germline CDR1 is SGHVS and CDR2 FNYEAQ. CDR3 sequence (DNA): TGTGCCAGCAGTTCGGACACGTCTAATGAAAAACTGTTTTTT. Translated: CASSSDTSNEKLFF.

CDR3 bases: TGTGCCAGTAGTATAGAGGGCCAGAACACTGAAGCTTTCTTT. It is translated as CASSIEGQNTEAFF. This sequence joins TRBV19 and TRBJ1-1; D remains ambiguous. V lost 0 bases to trimming and J lost 1 base, with 6 bases between them. The CDR3 extends over 14 amino acids. The germline gives CDR1 LNHDA, CDR2 SQIVND (reference sequence).

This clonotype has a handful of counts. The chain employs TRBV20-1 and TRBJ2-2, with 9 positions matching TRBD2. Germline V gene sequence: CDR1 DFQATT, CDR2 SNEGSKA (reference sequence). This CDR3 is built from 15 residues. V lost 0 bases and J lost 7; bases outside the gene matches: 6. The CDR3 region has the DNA TGCAGTGCTAGAGATAGCGGGGGAATTGGCGGGGAGCTGTTTTTT. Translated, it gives CSARDSGGIGGELFF.

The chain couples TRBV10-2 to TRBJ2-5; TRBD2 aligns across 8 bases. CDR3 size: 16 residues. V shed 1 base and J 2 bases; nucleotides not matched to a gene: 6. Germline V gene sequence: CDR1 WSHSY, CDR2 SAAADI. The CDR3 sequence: CASSELSLAEQETQYF. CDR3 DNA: TGCGCCAGCAGTGAGTTGTCACTAGCGGAACAAGAGACCCAGTACTTC.

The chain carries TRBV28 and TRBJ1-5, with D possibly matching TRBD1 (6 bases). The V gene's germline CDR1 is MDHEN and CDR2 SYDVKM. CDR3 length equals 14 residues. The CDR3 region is CACTPTQGTQPQHF. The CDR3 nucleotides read TGTGCTTGTACCCCAACACAGGGCACTCAGCCCCAGCATTTT. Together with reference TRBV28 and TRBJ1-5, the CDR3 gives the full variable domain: DVKVTQSSRYLVKRTGEKVFLECVQDMDHENMFWYRQDPGLGLRLIYFSYDVKMKEKGDIPEGYSVSREKKERFSLILESASTNQTSMYLCACTPTQGTQPQHFGDGTRLSIL.

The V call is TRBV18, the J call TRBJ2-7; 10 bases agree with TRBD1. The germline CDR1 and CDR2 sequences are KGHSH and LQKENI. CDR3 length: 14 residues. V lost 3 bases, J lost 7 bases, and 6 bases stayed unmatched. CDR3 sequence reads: CASSPGTGEEEQYF. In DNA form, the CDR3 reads TGTGCCAGCTCACCCGGGACAGGGGAAGAGGAGCAGTACTTC.

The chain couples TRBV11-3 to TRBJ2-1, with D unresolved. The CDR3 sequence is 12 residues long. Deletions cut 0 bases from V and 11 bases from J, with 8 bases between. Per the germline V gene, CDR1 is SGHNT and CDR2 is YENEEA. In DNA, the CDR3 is TGTGCCAGCAGCTTAGAACCCACGAAGCAGTTCTTC. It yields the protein CASSLEPTKQFF.

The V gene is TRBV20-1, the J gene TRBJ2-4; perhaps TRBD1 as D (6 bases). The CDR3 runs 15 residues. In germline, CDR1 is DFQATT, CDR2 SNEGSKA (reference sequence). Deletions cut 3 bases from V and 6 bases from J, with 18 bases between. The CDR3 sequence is CSASLGNRVLNIQYF. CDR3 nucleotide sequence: TGCAGTGCTAGTTTGGGCAACAGGGTACTAAACATTCAGTACTTC.

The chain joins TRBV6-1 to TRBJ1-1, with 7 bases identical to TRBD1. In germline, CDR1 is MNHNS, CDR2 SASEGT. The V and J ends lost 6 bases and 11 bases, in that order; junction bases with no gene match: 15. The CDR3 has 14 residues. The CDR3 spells CASSNTRQGPGAFF. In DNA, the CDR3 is TGTGCCAGCAGCAACACCCGACAGGGACCGGGGGCTTTCTTT.

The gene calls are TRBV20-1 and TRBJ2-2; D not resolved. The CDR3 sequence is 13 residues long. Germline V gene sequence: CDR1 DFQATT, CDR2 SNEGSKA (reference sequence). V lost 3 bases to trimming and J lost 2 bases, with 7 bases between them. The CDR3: CSASWTNTGELFF. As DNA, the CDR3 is TGCAGTGCTAGTTGGACCAACACCGGGGAGCTGTTTTTT.

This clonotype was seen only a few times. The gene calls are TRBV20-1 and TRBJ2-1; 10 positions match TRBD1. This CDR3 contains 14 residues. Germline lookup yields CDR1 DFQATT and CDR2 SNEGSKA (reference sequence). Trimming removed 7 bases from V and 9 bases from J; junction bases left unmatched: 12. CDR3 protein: CSVLKTGGYAEQFF. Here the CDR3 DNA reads TGCAGTGTACTAAAGACAGGGGGCTACGCTGAGCAGTTCTTC.

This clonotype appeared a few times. Here the CDR3 reads CASSYSPGGKSTDTQYF. Here the CDR3 DNA reads TGTGCCAGCAGTTACTCCCCGGGAGGAAAAAGCACAGATACGCAGTATTTT. The chain recombines TRBV6-2 or TRBV6-3 with TRBJ2-3, with 7 bases aligning to TRBD2. V gave up 0 bases and J gave up 0 bases; unmatched junction bases: 6. The CDR3 extends over 17 amino acids. Germline V CDR1 and CDR2: MNHEY, SVGEGT.

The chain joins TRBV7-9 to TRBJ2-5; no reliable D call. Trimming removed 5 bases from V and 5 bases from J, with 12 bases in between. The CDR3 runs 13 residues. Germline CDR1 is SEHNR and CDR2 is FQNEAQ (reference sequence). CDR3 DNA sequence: TGTGCCAGCAGCGGCGTAGCCTATGAGACCCAGTACTTC. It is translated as CASSGVAYETQYF.

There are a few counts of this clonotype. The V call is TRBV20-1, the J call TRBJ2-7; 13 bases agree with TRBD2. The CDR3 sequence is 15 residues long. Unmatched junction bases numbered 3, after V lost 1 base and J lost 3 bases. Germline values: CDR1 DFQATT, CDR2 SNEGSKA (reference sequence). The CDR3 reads CSARGTSGSNYEQYF. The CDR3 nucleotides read TGCAGTGCTAGAGGGACTAGCGGGAGCAACTACGAGCAGTACTTC.

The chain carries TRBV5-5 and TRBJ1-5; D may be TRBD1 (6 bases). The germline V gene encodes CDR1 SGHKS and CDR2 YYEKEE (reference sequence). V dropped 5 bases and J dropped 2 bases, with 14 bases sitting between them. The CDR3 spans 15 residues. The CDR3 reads CASRRGPGGNQPQHF. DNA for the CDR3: TGTGCCAGCAGACGGGGGCCGGGGGGCAATCAGCCCCAGCATTTT.

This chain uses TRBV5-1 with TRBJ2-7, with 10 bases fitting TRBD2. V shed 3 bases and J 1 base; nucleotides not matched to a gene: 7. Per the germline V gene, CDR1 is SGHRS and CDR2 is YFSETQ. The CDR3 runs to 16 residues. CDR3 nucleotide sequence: TGCGCCAGCAGCTGGAGGACTAGCGGTCCTTCCTACGAGCAGTACTTC. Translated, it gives CASSWRTSGPSYEQYF.

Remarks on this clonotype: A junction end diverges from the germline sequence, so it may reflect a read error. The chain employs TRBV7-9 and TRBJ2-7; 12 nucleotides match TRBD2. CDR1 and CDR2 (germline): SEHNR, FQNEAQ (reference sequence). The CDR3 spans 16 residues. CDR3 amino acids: CASSSRLAGVTYEQCF. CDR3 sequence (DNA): TGTGCCAGCAGCTCTCGACTAGCGGGAGTTACGTACGAGCAGTGCTTC. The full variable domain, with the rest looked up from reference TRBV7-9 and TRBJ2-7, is DTGVSQNPRHKITKRGQNVTFRCDPISEHNRLYWYRQTLGQGPEFLTYFQNEAQLEKSRLLSDRFSAERPKGSFSTLEIQRTEQGDSAMYLCASSSRLAGVTYEQCFGPGTRLTVT.